The 25 T cell receptor beta chains listed next were all sequenced from one sample in a study of shared clonotypes between healthy human individuals. Profiling relied on immunoSEQ multiplex PCR, and the TCRdb table lists in-frame clones only, not all of them. The profile shows 1.4 million to 1.5 million clones, approximately 96% of them singletons. What was sequenced was naive CD4+ T cells sorted from blood. Subset indicated: CD45RA+ positively selected. These receptors originate from a man younger than 40 in good health.

The gene calls are TRBV7-2 and TRBJ2-2; 12 bases agree with TRBD2. Germline CDR1 and CDR2: SGHTA and FQGNSA. Trimming took 5 bases from V and 5 from J; bases not matched to a gene: 6. This CDR3 region has 16 residues. CDR3 in DNA: TGTGCCAGCAGCCGACTAGCGGGAGAAATTACCGGGGAGCTGTTTTTT. Protein sequence: CASSRLAGEITGELFF.

The rearrangement uses TRBV9 and TRBJ2-5; 11 positions agree with TRBD2. The germline V gene encodes CDR1 SGDLS and CDR2 YYNGEE. J was trimmed by 11 bases and V by 0 bases; bases with no gene match: 9. This CDR3 is 15 amino acids long. The CDR3 loop reads CASSVDSGRAFIQYF. CDR3 in DNA: TGTGCCAGCAGCGTAGATAGCGGGAGGGCCTTCATACAGTACTTC.

The chain uses TRBV2 and TRBJ1-1, with D tentatively TRBD1 (6 bases). Germline loops: CDR1 SNHLY, CDR2 FYNNEI. V lost 2 bases and J lost 8, with 15 bases in between. The CDR3 runs 14 residues. The CDR3 spells CASSERGGVSEAFF. CDR3 bases: TGTGCCAGCAGTGAAAGGGGGGGGGTGTCCGAAGCTTTCTTT. Filled out from reference TRBV2 and TRBJ1-1, the complete variable domain reads EPEVTQTPSHQVTQMGQEVILRCVPISNHLYFYWYRQILGQKVEFLVSFYNNEISEKSEIFDDQFSVERPDGSNFTLKIRSTKLEDSAMYFCASSERGGVSEAFFGQGTRLTVV.

The chain carries TRBV19 and TRBJ2-1; a weak D match, TRBD2 (5 bases). The germline V gene encodes CDR1 LNHDA and CDR2 SQIVND (reference sequence). This CDR3 contains 13 residues. V was trimmed by 3 bases and J by 5 bases, leaving 8 bases between them. The CDR3 DNA follows: TGTGCCAGTAGTATCCGGGATAACAATGAGCAGTTCTTC. Amino acid sequence: CASSIRDNNEQFF.

The chain carries TRBV11-3 and TRBJ2-2; the match to TRBD1 covers 10 bases. Germline CDR1 SGHNT, CDR2 YENEEA. This CDR3 has 18 amino acids. J was trimmed by 4 bases and V by 5 bases; bases with no gene match: 13. The CDR3 coding sequence is TGTGCCAGCAGCCGTGCCCCGGGACAGGGGAAAGGCACCGGGGAGCTGTTTTTT. This sequence encodes CASSRAPGQGKGTGELFF.

This chain connects TRBV19 to TRBJ2-2, with TRBD1 matching over 7 bases. Germline CDR1 and CDR2: LNHDA and SQIVND (reference sequence). V lost 4 bases and J lost 6; bases outside the gene matches: 5. The CDR3 has 14 residues. CDR3 sequence reads: CASSTGRGSGELFF. The CDR3 nucleotides read TGTGCCAGTAGTACAGGCAGGGGGTCCGGGGAGCTGTTTTTT.

J is TRBJ2-7 and V is TRBV27; perhaps D is TRBD1 or TRBD2 (5 bases each). V lost 5 bases, J lost 0 bases, and 20 bases lay in between. The CDR3 covers 17 residues. Germline values: CDR1 MNHEY, CDR2 SMNVEV (reference sequence). CDR3 region: CASSPQGGGGYSYEQYF. For the CDR3, the DNA is TGTGCCAGCAGTCCCCAGGGTGGGGGTGGGTACTCCTACGAGCAGTACTTC.

J is TRBJ2-2 and V is TRBV7-8; 12 bases are shared with TRBD2. With V trimmed by 5 bases and J by 6 bases, 10 bases remained unmatched. The CDR3 covers 17 residues. Germline loops: CDR1 SGHVS, CDR2 FQNEAQ. Here the CDR3 reads CASSTLAGGVLSGELFF. The CDR3 bases are TGTGCCAGCAGCACCCTAGCGGGAGGGGTTTTGTCCGGGGAGCTGTTTTTT. The complete variable domain, with remaining parts taken from reference TRBV7-8 and TRBJ2-2, reads GAGVSQSPRYKVAKRGQDVALRCDPISGHVSLFWYQQALGQGPEFLTYFQNEAQLDKSGLPSDRFFAERPEGSVSTLKIQRTQQEDSAVYLCASSTLAGGVLSGELFFGEGSRLTVL.

The V and J genes are TRBV10-3 and TRBJ2-7; 8 bases align to TRBD1. The germline V gene encodes CDR1 ENHRY and CDR2 SYGVKD. The V and J ends lost 10 bases and 0 bases, in that order; junction bases with no gene match: 8. The CDR3 spans 14 residues. The CDR3 DNA sequence: TGTGCCACCATGACAGGGGTTAGCTCCTACGAGCAGTACTTC. Amino acid sequence: CATMTGVSSYEQYF.

Only one count was recorded for this clone. V gene TRBV28 combines with J gene TRBJ2-7; D is possibly TRBD1 (5 bases). Germline assignment: CDR1 MDHEN and CDR2 SYDVKM. The CDR3 has 14 amino acids. V shed 6 bases and J shed 0 bases, with 12 bases lying between them. The CDR3 loop reads CASRSQGRSYEQYF. The CDR3 region has the DNA TGTGCCAGCAGGTCGCAGGGCCGCTCCTACGAGCAGTACTTC. Variable domain in full (rest from reference TRBV28 and TRBJ2-7): DVKVTQSSRYLVKRTGEKVFLECVQDMDHENMFWYRQDPGLGLRLIYFSYDVKMKEKGDIPEGYSVSREKKERFSLILESASTNQTSMYLCASRSQGRSYEQYFGPGTRLTVT.

The chain employs TRBV5-6 and TRBJ2-7, with 9 bases matching TRBD2. The CDR3 is 16 residues long. Germline V gene sequence: CDR1 SGHDT, CDR2 YYEEEE. V trimming: 4 bases; J trimming: 6 bases; junction bases outside the gene matches: 14. Written as DNA, the CDR3 is TGTGCCAGCAGCCCATTAGCGGGAGTTAATACATTCGAGCAGTACTTC. Encoded protein: CASSPLAGVNTFEQYF. Looking up the rest from reference TRBV5-6 and TRBJ2-7 gives the full variable domain: DAGVTQSPTHLIKTRGQQVTLRCSPKSGHDTVSWYQQALGQGPQFIFQYYEEEERQRGNFPDRFSGHQFPNYSSELNVNALLLGDSALYLCASSPLAGVNTFEQYFGPGTRLTVT.

This chain uses TRBV21-1 with TRBJ1-5. TRBV21-1 is labeled a pseudogene. CDR3 length: 18 residues. CDR3 sequence: CASSKNVAGRNSNQPQHF. CDR3 bases: TGTGCCAGCAGCAAAAATGTGGCCGGGAGGAATAGCAATCAGCCCCAGCATTTT.

The chain has TRBV15 and TRBJ2-3; perhaps D is TRBD1 or TRBD2 (5 bases each). V lost 0 bases, J lost 7 bases, and 17 bases lay in between. CDR3 length: 16 amino acids. CDR1 is LNHNV and CDR2 is YYDKDF in the germline V gene (reference sequence). The CDR3, as DNA: TGTGCCACCAGCAGAGATTGGACGGGGCAAGTTAATACGCAGTATTTT. The encoded protein is CATSRDWTGQVNTQYF.

The V and J genes are TRBV6-5 and TRBJ2-1; TRBD2 matches 7 bases. The CDR3 covers 16 residues. The junction had 5 bases not matched to a gene; V was cut back by 3 bases and J by 0 bases. In germline, CDR1 is MNHEY, CDR2 SVGAGI. CDR3 loop: CASSYGGSSSYNEQFF. The CDR3 nucleotides read TGTGCCAGCAGTTATGGCGGGAGCTCCTCCTACAATGAGCAGTTCTTC.

The sample holds a few counts of this clone. The chain carries TRBV19 and TRBJ2-7, with D perhaps matching TRBD2 (6 bases). The germline CDR1 and CDR2 sequences are LNHDA and SQIVND (reference sequence). The CDR3 extends over 12 amino acids. Trimming removed 10 bases from V and 3 bases from J, with 13 bases in between. The CDR3 region is CATAGRGYEQYF. The CDR3 coding sequence is TGTGCCACCGCCGGGAGAGGCTACGAGCAGTACTTC.

About this clone: In the same sample, other DNA sequences code for this CDR3. The chain has TRBV11-2 and TRBJ2-7; D not certain. Looked up from germline, CDR1 is SGHAT and CDR2 is FQNNGV. CDR3 length equals 11 residues. Trimming cost V 5 bases and J 3 bases, with 5 bases left between them. In nucleotides, the CDR3 is TGTGCCAGCAGCCCCCGCTACGAGCAGTACTTC. Residues: CASSPRYEQYF.

The V gene is TRBV2, the J gene TRBJ1-4; TRBD1 aligns across 10 bases. Germline trimming cut 5 bases from V and 6 bases from J; bases unmatched to any gene: 9. CDR1 SNHLY and CDR2 FYNNEI come from the germline V gene. The CDR3 has 16 residues. Here the CDR3 DNA reads TGTGCCAGCAGTTTGGGACAGGGGTTATTGCATGAAAAACTGTTTTTT. Amino acids: CASSLGQGLLHEKLFF. Together with reference TRBV2 and TRBJ1-4, the CDR3 gives the full variable domain: EPEVTQTPSHQVTQMGQEVILRCVPISNHLYFYWYRQILGQKVEFLVSFYNNEISEKSEIFDDQFSVERPDGSNFTLKIRSTKLEDSAMYFCASSLGQGLLHEKLFFGSGTQLSVL.

This clone was observed a handful of times. The CDR3, as DNA: TGTGCCAGCAGCGTCCCGACCAGAGCTGCGTATTTT. It translates to CASSVPTRAAYF. This chain links TRBV11-2 with TRBJ2-3; unclear D gene. The CDR3 has 12 amino acids. Germline V lookup: CDR1 SGHAT, CDR2 FQNNGV. With 5 bases removed from V and 14 bases from J, the gap between germline ends came to 17 bases.

The J gene is TRBJ2-3, the V gene TRBV5-4; 9 bases are a match to TRBD2. Losses at the gene ends were 0 bases for V and 4 bases for J; bases not matched to a gene: 12. The germline V gene encodes CDR1 SGHNT and CDR2 YYREEE (reference sequence). There are 18 residues in the CDR3. CDR3 bases: TGTGCCAGCAGCTTGGGGGCCAAGGCGGGAGGGCGGCCAGATACGCAGTATTTT. Amino acid sequence: CASSLGAKAGGRPDTQYF.

The rearrangement links TRBV5-1 to TRBJ2-1; 12 bases align to TRBD2. Germline V gene data show CDR1 as SGHRS and CDR2 as YFSETQ. This CDR3 comprises 17 residues. V lost 0 bases, J lost 10 bases, and 11 bases stayed unmatched. CDR3 DNA sequence: TGCGCCAGCAGCTTGGCTCGAGGGGGGACTAGCGGGTCGGAGCAGTTCTTC. Translation: CASSLARGGTSGSEQFF.

The rearrangement uses TRBV27 and TRBJ1-5; perhaps TRBD1 as D (5 bases). Germline values: CDR1 MNHEY, CDR2 SMNVEV (reference sequence). V was cut by 5 bases and J by 0 bases, with 14 bases left in between. The CDR3 totals 16 residues. CDR3 in amino acids: CASSRNRDVSNQPQHF. CDR3 coding DNA: TGTGCCAGCAGTCGAAACCGGGACGTTAGCAATCAGCCCCAGCATTTT.

The chain combines TRBV6-5 with TRBJ2-7; TRBD2 matches 11 bases. The J segment lost 0 bases and the V segment lost 4 bases, leaving 5 bases of the junction unmatched. CDR3 length: 16 amino acids. Germline assignment: CDR1 MNHEY and CDR2 SVGAGI. CDR3 sequence reads: CASSSLSGRGSYEQYF. In nucleotides, the CDR3 is TGTGCCAGCAGTTCCCTTAGCGGGAGGGGCTCCTACGAGCAGTACTTC.

This clone has a single count. J is TRBJ2-5 and V is TRBV2; no definite D call. Trimming removed 4 bases from V and 0 bases from J, with 9 bases in between. Per germline, CDR1 SNHLY and CDR2 FYNNEI. This CDR3 has 14 residues. This CDR3 reads CASSARTYQETQYF. The CDR3 bases are TGTGCCAGCAGTGCCAGGACCTACCAAGAGACCCAGTACTTC.

In its sample, this clone was seen a few times. This chain connects TRBV5-1 to TRBJ2-3; D unclear. The V and J ends lost 0 bases and 6 bases respectively, with 11 bases between them. The CDR3 extends over 14 amino acids. Germline-derived CDR1 and CDR2 are SGHRS and YFSETQ. CDR3 sequence: CASSLARLEDTQYF. The CDR3 DNA follows: TGCGCCAGCAGCTTGGCCAGGCTAGAGGATACGCAGTATTTT.

V and J are TRBV9 and TRBJ2-7, with D perhaps TRBD2 (7 bases). Germline V gives CDR1 SGDLS, CDR2 YYNGEE. This CDR3 comprises 14 residues. The ends were cut back, 0 bases at V and 7 bases at J, with 14 bases in the middle. CDR3 in DNA: TGTGCCAGCAGCGTAGGGACAGTCGGGGGGGAGCAGTACTTC. It specifies CASSVGTVGGEQYF.